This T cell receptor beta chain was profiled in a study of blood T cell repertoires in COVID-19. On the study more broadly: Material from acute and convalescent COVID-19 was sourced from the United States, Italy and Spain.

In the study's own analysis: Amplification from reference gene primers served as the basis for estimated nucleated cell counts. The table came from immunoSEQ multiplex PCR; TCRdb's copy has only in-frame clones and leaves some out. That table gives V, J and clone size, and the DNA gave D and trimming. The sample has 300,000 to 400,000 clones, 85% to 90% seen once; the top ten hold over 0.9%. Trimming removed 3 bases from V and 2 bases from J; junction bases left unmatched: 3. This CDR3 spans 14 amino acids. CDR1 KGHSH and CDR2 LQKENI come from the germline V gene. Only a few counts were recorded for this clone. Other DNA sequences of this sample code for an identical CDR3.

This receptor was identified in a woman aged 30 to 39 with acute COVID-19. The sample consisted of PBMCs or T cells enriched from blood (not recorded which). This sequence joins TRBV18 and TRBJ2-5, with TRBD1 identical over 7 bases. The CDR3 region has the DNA TGTGCCAGCTCACCGCGACAGGGTCAAGAGACCCAGTACTTC. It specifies CASSPRQGQETQYF. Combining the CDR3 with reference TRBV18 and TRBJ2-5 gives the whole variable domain NAGVMQNPRHLVRRRGQEARLRCSPMKGHSHVYWYRQLPEEGLKFMVYLQKENIIDESGMPKERFSAEFPKEGPSILRIQQVVRGDSAAYFCASSPRQGQETQYFGPGTRLLVL.